The TCR beta chain described here comes from a study of CXCR3-negative and CXCR3-positive naive CD8 T cells. Study-level information: About 140 million TRB reads were obtained overall (about 1.5 +/- 0.3 million per library).

TRB cDNA libraries were made by UMI-labeled 5' RACE. TCRdb re-called the 5' RACE reads and gives one entry per CDR3 protein, without DNA. In all, the sample yields 80,000 to 95,000 distinct CDR3 sequences. This CDR3 comprises 12 residues. Germline CDR1 SGDLS, CDR2 YYNGEE. As for this clonotype: Its antigen is still unknown.

The study's findings and limits: TRB CDR3 properties indicated TCR strength, while surface CD5 was similar across naive subsets. Comparably high diversity was seen in both naive subsets, and much lower diversity in memory CD8+ cells.

The receptor was derived from a human donor in good health. Some clones in this sample may be carry-over from other donors' samples. This chain connects TRBV9 to TRBJ2-1. Sequencing was performed on naive CXCR3- CD8+ T cells from blood. Noted subset: CD45RO-CCR7+CD27+CD95- naive CD8+ T cells lacking CXCR3 (TNR3-). The CDR3 protein is CASSVDITEQFF.